These 5 T cell receptor beta chains originate from one sample sequenced in a study of blood T cells in healthy people across ages. Through a sample-barcoded 5' primer and a J-beta primer mix, a second PCR was run for about 6 to 11 cycles. MiXCR, applied by TCRdb to the 5' RACE reads, yields one record per CDR3 protein. In the table there are more than 650,000 distinct CDR3 sequences, roughly 53% of which are singletons. Material for sequencing was blood. Receptors were obtained from an elderly man in good health.

This sequence joins TRBV10-3 and TRBJ2-7, with D uncertain. Germline CDR1 reads ENHRY; CDR2 reads SYGVKD. Trimming removed 8 bases from V and 3 bases from J, with 11 bases in between. The CDR3 runs to 12 residues. The CDR3 here is CAISFQLYEQYF. In nucleotides, the CDR3 is TGTGCCATCTCATTCCAGCTCTACGAGCAGTACTTC.

This clonotype has only one observation. V gene TRBV20-1 combines with J gene TRBJ2-7; D may correspond to TRBD1 or TRBD2 (7 bases each). Germline CDR1 is DFQATT and CDR2 is SNEGSKA (reference sequence). There are 14 residues in the CDR3. Trimming left V 2 bases short and J 3 bases short, with 14 bases between. The CDR3 DNA reads TGCAGTGCTAGAAGCAGGGGGGGAGGCTACGAGCAGTACTTC. It encodes CSARSRGGGYEQYF.

This clonotype turned up a few times. V gene TRBV5-5 combines with J gene TRBJ2-1, with 7 bases lining up with TRBD2. Germline-derived CDR1 and CDR2 are SGHKS and YYEKEE (reference sequence). The CDR3 covers 14 residues. V shed 0 bases, J shed 6 bases, and the junction held 3 bases outside the gene matches. The CDR3 nucleotides read TGTGCCAGCAGCTTGGGGGTAGCGGGCAATGAGCAGTTCTTC. It yields the protein CASSLGVAGNEQFF. Using reference TRBV5-5 and TRBJ2-1 for the parts outside the CDR3, the full variable domain is DAGVTQSPTHLIKTRGQQVTLRCSPISGHKSVSWYQQVLGQGPQFIFQYYEKEERGRGNFPDRFSARQFPNYSSELNVNALLLGDSALYLCASSLGVAGNEQFFGPGTRLTVL.

This sequence joins TRBV18 and TRBJ2-1, with TRBD1 as a possible D gene (6 bases). Trimming took off 1 base at V and 6 bases at J, with 19 bases between the two ends. The V gene's germline CDR1 is KGHSH and CDR2 LQKENI. The CDR3 runs to 17 residues. The chain's CDR3 is CASSPQAMTGWGNEQFF. The CDR3 nucleotides read TGTGCCAGCTCACCACAAGCGATGACAGGCTGGGGCAATGAGCAGTTCTTC.

The chain uses TRBV20-1 and TRBJ1-1; D not certain. The V and J ends lost 0 bases and 1 base respectively, with 6 bases between them. Germline CDR1 and CDR2: DFQATT and SNEGSKA (reference sequence). The CDR3 has 13 amino acids. The CDR3 region is CSAREGGNTEAFF. The CDR3 nucleotides read TGCAGTGCTAGAGAGGGAGGGAACACTGAAGCTTTCTTT.